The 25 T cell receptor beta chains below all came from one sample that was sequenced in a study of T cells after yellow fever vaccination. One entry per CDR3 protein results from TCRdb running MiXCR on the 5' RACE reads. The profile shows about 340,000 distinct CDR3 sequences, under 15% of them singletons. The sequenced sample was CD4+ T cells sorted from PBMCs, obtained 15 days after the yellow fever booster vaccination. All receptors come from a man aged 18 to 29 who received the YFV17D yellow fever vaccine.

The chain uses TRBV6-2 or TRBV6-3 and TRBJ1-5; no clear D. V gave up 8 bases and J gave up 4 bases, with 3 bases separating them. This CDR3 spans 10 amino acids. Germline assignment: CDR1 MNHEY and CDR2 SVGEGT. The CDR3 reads CASGNQPQHF. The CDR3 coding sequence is TGTGCCAGCGGTAATCAGCCCCAGCATTTT.

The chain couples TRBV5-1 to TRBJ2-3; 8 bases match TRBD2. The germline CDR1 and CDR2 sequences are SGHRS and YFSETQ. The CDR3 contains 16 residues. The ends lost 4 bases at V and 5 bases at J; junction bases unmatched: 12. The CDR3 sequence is CASSPGTRGVGDTQYF. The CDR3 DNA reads TGCGCCAGCAGCCCAGGGACTAGGGGTGTAGGAGATACGCAGTATTTT.

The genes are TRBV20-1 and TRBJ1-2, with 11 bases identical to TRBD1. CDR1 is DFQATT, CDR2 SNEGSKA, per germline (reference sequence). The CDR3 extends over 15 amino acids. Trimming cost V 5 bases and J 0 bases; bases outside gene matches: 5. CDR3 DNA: TGCAGTGCTCCCGGGACAGGGGGAGCTAACTATGGCTACACCTTC. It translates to CSAPGTGGANYGYTF.

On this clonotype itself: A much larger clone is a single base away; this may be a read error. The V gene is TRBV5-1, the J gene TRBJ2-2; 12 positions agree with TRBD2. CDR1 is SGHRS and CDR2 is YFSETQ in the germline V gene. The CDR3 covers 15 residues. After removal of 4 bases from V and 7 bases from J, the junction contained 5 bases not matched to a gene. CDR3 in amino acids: CASSAGLAGSGELFF. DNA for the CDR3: TGCGCCAGCAGCGCGGGACTAGCGGGCAGCGGGGAGCTGTTTTTT.

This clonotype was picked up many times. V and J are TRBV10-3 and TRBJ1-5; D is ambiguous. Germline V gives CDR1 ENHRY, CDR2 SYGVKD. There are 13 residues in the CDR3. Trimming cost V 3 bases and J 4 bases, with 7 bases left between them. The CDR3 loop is CAISEIGNQPQHF. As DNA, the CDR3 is TGTGCCATCAGTGAAATCGGGAATCAGCCCCAGCATTTT.

CDR3: CASSHNRNTEAFF. CDR3 nucleotide sequence: TGTGCCAGCAGCCATAATAGGAACACTGAAGCTTTCTTT. The chain combines TRBV7-9 with TRBJ1-1; no clear D gene. Trimming stripped 5 bases from V and 1 base from J, with 8 bases between. Looked up from germline, CDR1 is SEHNR and CDR2 is FQNEAQ (reference sequence). The CDR3 sequence is 13 residues long.

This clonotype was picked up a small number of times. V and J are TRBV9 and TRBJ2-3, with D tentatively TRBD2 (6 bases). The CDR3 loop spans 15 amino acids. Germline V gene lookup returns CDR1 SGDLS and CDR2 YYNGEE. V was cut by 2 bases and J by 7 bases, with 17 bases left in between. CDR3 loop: CASSVGLGLTHTQYF. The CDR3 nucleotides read TGTGCCAGCAGCGTTGGACTGGGACTCACTCATACGCAGTATTTT. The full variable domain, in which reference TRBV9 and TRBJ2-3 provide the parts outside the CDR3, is DSGVTQTPKHLITATGQRVTLRCSPRSGDLSVYWYQQSLDQGLQFLIQYYNGEERAKGNILERFSAQQFPDLHSELNLSSLELGDSALYFCASSVGLGLTHTQYFGPGTRLTVL.

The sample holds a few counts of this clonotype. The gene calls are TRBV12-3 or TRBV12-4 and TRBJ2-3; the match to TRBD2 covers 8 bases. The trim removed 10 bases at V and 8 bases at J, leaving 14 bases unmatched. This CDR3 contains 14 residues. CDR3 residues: CATTRGGAEVTQYF. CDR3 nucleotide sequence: TGTGCCACCACCCGGGGGGGGGCGGAGGTTACGCAGTATTTT.

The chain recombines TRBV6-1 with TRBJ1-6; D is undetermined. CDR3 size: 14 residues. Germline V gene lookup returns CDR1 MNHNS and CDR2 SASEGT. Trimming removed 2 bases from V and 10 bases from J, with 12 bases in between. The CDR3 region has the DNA TGTGCCAGCAGTGAATCCGGGATCGACTCACCCCTCCACTTT. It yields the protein CASSESGIDSPLHF.

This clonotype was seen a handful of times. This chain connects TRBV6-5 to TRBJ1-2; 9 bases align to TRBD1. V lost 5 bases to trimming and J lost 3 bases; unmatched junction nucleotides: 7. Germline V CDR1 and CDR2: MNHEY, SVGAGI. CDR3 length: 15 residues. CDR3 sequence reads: CASSGQGPLYYGYTF. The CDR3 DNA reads TGTGCCAGCAGTGGACAGGGGCCGCTATACTATGGCTACACCTTC.

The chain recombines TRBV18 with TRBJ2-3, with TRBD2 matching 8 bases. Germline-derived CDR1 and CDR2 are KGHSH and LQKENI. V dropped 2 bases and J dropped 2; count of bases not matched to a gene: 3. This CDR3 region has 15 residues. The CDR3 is CASSPTSGTTDTQYF. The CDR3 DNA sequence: TGTGCCAGCTCACCAACTAGCGGAACCACAGATACGCAGTATTTT. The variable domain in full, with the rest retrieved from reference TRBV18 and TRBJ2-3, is NAGVMQNPRHLVRRRGQEARLRCSPMKGHSHVYWYRQLPEEGLKFMVYLQKENIIDESGMPKERFSAEFPKEGPSILRIQQVVRGDSAAYFCASSPTSGTTDTQYFGPGTRLTVL.

CDR3 DNA: TGTGCCAGCAGAAGTAGGGTCGCAGATACGCAGTATTTT. This codes for CASRSRVADTQYF. V and J are TRBV27 and TRBJ2-3, with D hard to call. V lost 6 bases, J lost 4 bases, and 11 bases lay in between. CDR3 size: 13 residues. Per the germline V gene, CDR1 is MNHEY and CDR2 is SMNVEV (reference sequence).

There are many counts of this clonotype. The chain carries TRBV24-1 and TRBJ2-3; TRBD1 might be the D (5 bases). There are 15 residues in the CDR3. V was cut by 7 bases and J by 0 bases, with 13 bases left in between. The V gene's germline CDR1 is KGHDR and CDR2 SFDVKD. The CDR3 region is CATRLGHGSTDTQYF. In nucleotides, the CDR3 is TGTGCCACCAGACTCGGACACGGGAGCACAGATACGCAGTATTTT.

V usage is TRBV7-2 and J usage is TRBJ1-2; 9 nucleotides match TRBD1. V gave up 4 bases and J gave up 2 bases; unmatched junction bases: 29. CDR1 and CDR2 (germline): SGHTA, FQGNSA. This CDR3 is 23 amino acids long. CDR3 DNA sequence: TGTGCCAGCAGCTCCCAGTGGCACGGACCCCGGGACAGGGACCTTCGTGGGAACTATGGCTACACCTTC. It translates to CASSSQWHGPRDRDLRGNYGYTF.

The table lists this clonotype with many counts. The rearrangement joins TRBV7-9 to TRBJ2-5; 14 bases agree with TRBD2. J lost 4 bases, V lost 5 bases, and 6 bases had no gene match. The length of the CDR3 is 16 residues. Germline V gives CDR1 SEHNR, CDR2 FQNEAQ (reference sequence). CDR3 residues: CASSPVTSGGVETQYF. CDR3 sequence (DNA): TGTGCCAGCAGCCCGGTGACTAGCGGGGGGGTAGAGACCCAGTACTTC.

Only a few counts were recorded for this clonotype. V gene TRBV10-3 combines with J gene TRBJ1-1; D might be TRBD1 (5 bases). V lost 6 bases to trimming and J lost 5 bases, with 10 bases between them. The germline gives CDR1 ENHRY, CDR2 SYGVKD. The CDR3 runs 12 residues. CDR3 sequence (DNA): TGTGCCATCAGGGAACAGGCGACTGAAGCTTTCTTT. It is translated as CAIREQATEAFF.

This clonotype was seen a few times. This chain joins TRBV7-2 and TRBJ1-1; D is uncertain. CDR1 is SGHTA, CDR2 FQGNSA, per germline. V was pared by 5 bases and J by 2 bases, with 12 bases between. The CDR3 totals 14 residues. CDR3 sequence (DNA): TGTGCCAGCAGCGTCACAGTGAGCAACACTGAAGCTTTCTTT. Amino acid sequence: CASSVTVSNTEAFF.

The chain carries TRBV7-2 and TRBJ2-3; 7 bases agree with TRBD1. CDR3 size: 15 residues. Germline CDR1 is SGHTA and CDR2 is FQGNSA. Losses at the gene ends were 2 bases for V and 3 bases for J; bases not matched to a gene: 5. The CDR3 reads CASSLSRGRTDTQYF. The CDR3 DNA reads TGTGCCAGCAGCTTATCTAGGGGGCGAACAGATACGCAGTATTTT. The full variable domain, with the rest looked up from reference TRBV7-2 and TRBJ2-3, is GAGVSQSPSNKVTEKGKDVELRCDPISGHTALYWYRQSLGQGLEFLIYFQGNSAPDKSGLPSDRFSAERTGGSVSTLTIQRTQQEDSAVYLCASSLSRGRTDTQYFGPGTRLTVL.

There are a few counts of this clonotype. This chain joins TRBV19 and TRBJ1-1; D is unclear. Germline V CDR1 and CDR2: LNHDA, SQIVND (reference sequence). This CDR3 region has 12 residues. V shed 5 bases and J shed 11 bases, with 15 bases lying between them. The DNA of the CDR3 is TGTGCCAGTAGTCCCCGTGAGGGTGGGGCTTTCTTT. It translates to CASSPREGGAFF.

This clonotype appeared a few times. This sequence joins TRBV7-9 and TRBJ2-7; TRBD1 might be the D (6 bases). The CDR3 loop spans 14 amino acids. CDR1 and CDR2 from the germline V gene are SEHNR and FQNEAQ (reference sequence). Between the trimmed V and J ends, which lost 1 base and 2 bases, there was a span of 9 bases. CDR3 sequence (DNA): TGTGCCAGCAGCTTAGGGAACAGGGCCTACGAGCAGTACTTC. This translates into CASSLGNRAYEQYF.

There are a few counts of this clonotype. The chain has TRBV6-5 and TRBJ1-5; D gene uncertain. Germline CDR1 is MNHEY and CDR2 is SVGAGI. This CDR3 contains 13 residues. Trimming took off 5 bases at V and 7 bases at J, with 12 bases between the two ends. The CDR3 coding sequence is TGTGCCAGCAGTCCCGGAGGGAAACAGCCCCAGCATTTT. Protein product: CASSPGGKQPQHF.

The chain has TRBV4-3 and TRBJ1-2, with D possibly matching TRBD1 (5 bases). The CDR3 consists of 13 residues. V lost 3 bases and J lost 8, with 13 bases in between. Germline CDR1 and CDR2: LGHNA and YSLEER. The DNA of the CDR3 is TGCGCCAGCAGCCAGCAACCAGGGAGCGGCTACACCTTC. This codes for CASSQQPGSGYTF.

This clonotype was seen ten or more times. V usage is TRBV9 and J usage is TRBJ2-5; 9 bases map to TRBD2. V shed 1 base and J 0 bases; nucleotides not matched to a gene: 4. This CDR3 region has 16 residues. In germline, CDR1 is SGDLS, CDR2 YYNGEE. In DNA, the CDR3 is TGTGCCAGCAGCGTACAGGCTAGCGGGGACCAAGAGACCCAGTACTTC. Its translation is CASSVQASGDQETQYF.

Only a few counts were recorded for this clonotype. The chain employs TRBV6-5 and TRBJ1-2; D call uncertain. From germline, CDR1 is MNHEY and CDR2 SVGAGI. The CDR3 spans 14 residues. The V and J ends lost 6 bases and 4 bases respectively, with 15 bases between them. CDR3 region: CASSSANGAYGYTF. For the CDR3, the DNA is TGTGCCAGCAGCTCCGCCAACGGAGCCTATGGCTACACCTTC.

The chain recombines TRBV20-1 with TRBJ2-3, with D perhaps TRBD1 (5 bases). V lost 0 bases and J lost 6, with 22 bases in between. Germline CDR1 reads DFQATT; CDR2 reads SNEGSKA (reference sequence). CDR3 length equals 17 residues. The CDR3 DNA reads TGCAGTGCTAGAGATTTTGGGGCAGGGCTCCGTTCCGATACGCAGTATTTT. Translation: CSARDFGAGLRSDTQYF.